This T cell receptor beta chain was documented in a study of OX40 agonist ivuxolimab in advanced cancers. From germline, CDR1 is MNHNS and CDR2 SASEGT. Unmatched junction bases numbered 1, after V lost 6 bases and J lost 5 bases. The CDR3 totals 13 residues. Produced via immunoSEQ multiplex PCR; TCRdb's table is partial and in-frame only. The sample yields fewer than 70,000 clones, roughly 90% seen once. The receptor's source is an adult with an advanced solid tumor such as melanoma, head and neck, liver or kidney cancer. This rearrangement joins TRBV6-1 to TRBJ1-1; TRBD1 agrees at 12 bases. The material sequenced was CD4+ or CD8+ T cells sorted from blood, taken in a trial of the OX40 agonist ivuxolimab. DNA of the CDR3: TGTGCCAGCAGGGGACAGGGGGCGACTGAAGCTTTCTTT. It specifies CASRGQGATEAFF.